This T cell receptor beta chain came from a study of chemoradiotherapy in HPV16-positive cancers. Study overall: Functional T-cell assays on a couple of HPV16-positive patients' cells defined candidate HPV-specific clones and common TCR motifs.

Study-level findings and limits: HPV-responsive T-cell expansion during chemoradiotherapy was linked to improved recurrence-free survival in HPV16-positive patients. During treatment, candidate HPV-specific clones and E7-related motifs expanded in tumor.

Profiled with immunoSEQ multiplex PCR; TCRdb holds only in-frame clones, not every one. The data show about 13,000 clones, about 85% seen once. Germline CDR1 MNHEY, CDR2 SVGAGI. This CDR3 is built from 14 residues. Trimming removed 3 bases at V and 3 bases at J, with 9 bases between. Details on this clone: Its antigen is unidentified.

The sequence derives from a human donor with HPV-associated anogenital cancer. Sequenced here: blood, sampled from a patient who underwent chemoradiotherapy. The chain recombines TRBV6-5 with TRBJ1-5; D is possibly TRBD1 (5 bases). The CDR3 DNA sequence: TGTGCCAGCAGTTATAGGGGTGTCAATCAGCCCCAGCATTTT. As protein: CASSYRGVNQPQHF.